This passage covers 11 T cell receptor beta chains from one sample sequenced in a study of long-term antiretroviral therapy in people with HIV. Running of the v3.0 immunoSEQ assay took place at survey level. Using immunoSEQ multiplex PCR, the repertoire was profiled, and TCRdb retains in-frame clones only, with some absent. The table shows tens of thousands of clones, with 80% to 90% occurring only once. The input for sequencing was unsorted PBMCs, taken about 5 years before starting antiretroviral therapy. Receptor source: a man in his forties or fifties with HIV.

The chain uses TRBV2 and TRBJ1-1; D is ambiguous. With 0 bases removed from V and 3 bases from J, the gap between germline ends came to 11 bases. The germline gives CDR1 SNHLY, CDR2 FYNNEI. The CDR3 length is 15 residues. CDR3 residues: CASSEAESSHTEAFF. CDR3 DNA sequence: TGTGCCAGCAGTGAAGCGGAGTCTTCTCACACTGAAGCTTTCTTT.

The V and J genes are TRBV30 and TRBJ2-6, with 7 bases aligning to TRBD1. CDR3 length: 16 residues. V dropped 2 bases and J dropped 0; count of bases not matched to a gene: 4. CDR1 is GTSNPN, CDR2 SVGIG, per germline (reference sequence). CDR3 nucleotide sequence: TGTGCCTGGAGTAGGGGGCGGAGCTCTGGGGCCAACGTCCTGACTTTC. It is translated as CAWSRGRSSGANVLTF.

The chain links TRBV5-6 to TRBJ2-7; D gene unclear. V was pared by 1 base and J by 6 bases, with 5 bases between. Germline V gene lookup returns CDR1 SGHDT and CDR2 YYEEEE. The CDR3 runs 11 residues. The CDR3 protein is CASSLNGEQYF. The CDR3 DNA reads as TGTGCCAGCAGCTTGAATGGCGAGCAGTACTTC.

V and J are TRBV5-1 and TRBJ1-6; no reliable D call. Germline CDR1 is SGHRS and CDR2 is YFSETQ. Trimming pared 0 bases from V and 2 bases from J, leaving 6 bases between. The CDR3 runs 15 residues. The CDR3 loop is CASSLGIPYNSPLHF. The DNA of the CDR3 is TGCGCCAGCAGCTTGGGTATCCCCTATAATTCACCCCTCCACTTT.

The chain couples TRBV7-3 to TRBJ1-2, with unresolved D. CDR3 length: 14 amino acids. Germline V gene data show CDR1 as SGHTA and CDR2 as FQGTGA. V lost 5 bases and J 7 bases, leaving 17 bases between the germline ends. The CDR3 loop reads CASSASPGAGGYTF. As DNA, the CDR3 is TGTGCCAGCAGCGCTTCCCCCGGAGCCGGTGGCTACACCTTC.

This rearrangement joins TRBV27 to TRBJ2-7, with D perhaps matching TRBD1 (6 bases). Germline CDR1 reads MNHEY; CDR2 reads SMNVEV (reference sequence). V was clipped by 5 bases and J by 0 bases, with 11 bases between them. This CDR3 spans 14 amino acids. The DNA of the CDR3 is TGTGCCAGCAGTACCCAGGGGTACTCCTACGAGCAGTACTTC. This encodes CASSTQGYSYEQYF.

This clone is a singleton in its sample. The J gene is TRBJ2-1, the V gene TRBV18; 9 bases line up with TRBD2. Trimming removed 2 bases from V and 7 bases from J; junction bases left unmatched: 18. The CDR3 totals 19 residues. Per the germline V gene, CDR1 is KGHSH and CDR2 is LQKENI. CDR3 bases: TGTGCCAGCTCACCAGACCGGGTAGCGGGAGTGGAAAAAGTAAATGAGCAGTTCTTC. It translates to CASSPDRVAGVEKVNEQFF. The full variable domain, completed using reference TRBV18 and TRBJ2-1, is NAGVMQNPRHLVRRRGQEARLRCSPMKGHSHVYWYRQLPEEGLKFMVYLQKENIIDESGMPKERFSAEFPKEGPSILRIQQVVRGDSAAYFCASSPDRVAGVEKVNEQFFGPGTRLTVL.

The V and J genes are TRBV5-1 and TRBJ2-3; D unclear. Per germline, CDR1 SGHRS and CDR2 YFSETQ. V shed 4 bases and J shed 0 bases, with 15 bases lying between them. The CDR3 covers 16 residues. Written as DNA, the CDR3 is TGCGCCAGCAGCCTATCCCCGACTTCTAGCACAGATACGCAGTATTTT. This sequence encodes CASSLSPTSSTDTQYF.

The J gene is TRBJ2-7, the V gene TRBV29-1, with a possible D match to TRBD2 (6 bases). Germline lookup yields CDR1 SQVTM and CDR2 ANQGSEA. V was trimmed by 6 bases and J by 2 bases, leaving 14 bases between them. The CDR3 is 13 amino acids. CDR3 in amino acids: CSVGSGPTYEQYF. The CDR3 DNA reads as TGCAGCGTCGGGAGCGGGCCGACCTACGAGCAGTACTTC.

This clone was seen once. The gene calls are TRBV7-2 and TRBJ2-7; TRBD2 matches at 8 bases. V was clipped by 3 bases and J by 3 bases; unmatched bases: 10. The CDR3 has 16 residues. Germline assignment: CDR1 SGHTA and CDR2 FQGNSA. This chain's CDR3 is CASSLELAAGGYEQYF. CDR3 nucleotides: TGTGCCAGCAGCTTGGAGCTAGCGGCGGGGGGCTACGAGCAGTACTTC.

V is TRBV6-1 and J is TRBJ1-1; D is ambiguous. The CDR3 length is 11 residues. V lost 7 bases and J lost 4, with 7 bases in between. In germline, CDR1 is MNHNS, CDR2 SASEGT. The CDR3 reads CASTWGTEAFF. The CDR3 bases are TGTGCCAGCACTTGGGGCACTGAAGCTTTCTTT.